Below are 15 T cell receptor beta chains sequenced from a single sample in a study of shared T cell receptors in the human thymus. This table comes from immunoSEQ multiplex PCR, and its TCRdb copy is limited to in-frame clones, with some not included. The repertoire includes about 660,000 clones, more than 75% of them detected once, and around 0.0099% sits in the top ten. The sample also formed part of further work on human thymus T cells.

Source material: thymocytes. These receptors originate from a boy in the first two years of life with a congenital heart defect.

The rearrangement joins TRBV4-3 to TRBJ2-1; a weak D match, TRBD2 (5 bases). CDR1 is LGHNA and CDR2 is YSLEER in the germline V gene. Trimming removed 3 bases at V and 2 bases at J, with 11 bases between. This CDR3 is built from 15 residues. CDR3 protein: CASSQGRVTYNEQFF. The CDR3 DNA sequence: TGCGCCAGCAGCCAGGGGAGAGTAACCTACAATGAGCAGTTCTTC.

The chain's CDR3 is CASSRYRAYNEQFF. CDR3 in DNA: TGTGCCAGCAGTCGCTACCGCGCCTACAATGAGCAGTTCTTC. V usage is TRBV28 and J usage is TRBJ2-1; D not resolved. Germline CDR1 reads MDHEN; CDR2 reads SYDVKM. The CDR3 sequence is 14 residues long. The ends were cut back, 5 bases at V and 2 bases at J, with 10 bases in the middle.

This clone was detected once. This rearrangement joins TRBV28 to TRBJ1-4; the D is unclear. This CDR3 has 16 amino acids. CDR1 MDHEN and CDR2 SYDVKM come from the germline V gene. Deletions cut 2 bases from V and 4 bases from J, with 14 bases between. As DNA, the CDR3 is TGTGCCAGCAGTTTACGGAGGGCTCCTATTAATGAAAAACTGTTTTTT. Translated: CASSLRRAPINEKLFF.

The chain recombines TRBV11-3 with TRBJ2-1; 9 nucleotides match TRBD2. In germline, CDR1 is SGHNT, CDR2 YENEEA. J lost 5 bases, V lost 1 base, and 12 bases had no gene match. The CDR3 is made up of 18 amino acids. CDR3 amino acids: CASSLGSGSQPRDNEQFF. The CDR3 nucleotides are TGTGCCAGCAGCTTAGGTAGCGGGAGCCAACCACGAGACAATGAGCAGTTCTTC.

The CDR3 sequence is CASSPRDEQFF. CDR3 DNA: TGTGCCAGCTCACCGAGGGATGAGCAGTTCTTC. The chain recombines TRBV18 with TRBJ2-1; perhaps TRBD2 as D (5 bases). Trimming removed 3 bases from V and 8 bases from J, with 5 bases in between. The CDR3 is 11 amino acids. Germline CDR1 is KGHSH and CDR2 is LQKENI.

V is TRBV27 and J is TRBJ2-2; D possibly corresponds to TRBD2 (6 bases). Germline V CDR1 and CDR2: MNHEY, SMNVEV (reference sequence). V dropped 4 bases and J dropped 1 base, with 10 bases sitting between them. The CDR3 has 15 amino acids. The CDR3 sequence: CASSYGTLNTGELFF. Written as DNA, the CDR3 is TGTGCCAGCAGTTACGGGACTCTGAACACCGGGGAGCTGTTTTTT.

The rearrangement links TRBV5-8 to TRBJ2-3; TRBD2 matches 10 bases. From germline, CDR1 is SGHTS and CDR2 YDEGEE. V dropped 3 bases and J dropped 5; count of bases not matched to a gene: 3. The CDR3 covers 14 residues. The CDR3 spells CASSSAGGVDTQYF. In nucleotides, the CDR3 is TGTGCCAGCAGCTCAGCGGGAGGGGTAGATACGCAGTATTTT.

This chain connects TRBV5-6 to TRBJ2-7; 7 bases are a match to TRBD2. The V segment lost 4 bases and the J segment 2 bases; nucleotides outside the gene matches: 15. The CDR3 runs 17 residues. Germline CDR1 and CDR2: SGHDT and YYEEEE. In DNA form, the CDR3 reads TGTGCCAGCAGCCCCCGGGGGAGAAGGAGCGGGGCCTACGAGCAGTACTTC. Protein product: CASSPRGRRSGAYEQYF.

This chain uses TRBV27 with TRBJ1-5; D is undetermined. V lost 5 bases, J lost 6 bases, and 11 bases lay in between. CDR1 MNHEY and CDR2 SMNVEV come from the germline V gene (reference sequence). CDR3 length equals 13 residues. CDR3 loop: CASSRGFGQPQHF. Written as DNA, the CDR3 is TGTGCCAGCAGTAGAGGGTTCGGTCAGCCCCAGCATTTT.

CDR3 DNA: TGTGCCAGCAGCTTACTTTCGAGCCCTTCGGTTGGAAACACCATATATTTT. Its protein product is CASSLLSSPSVGNTIYF. The genes are TRBV7-9 and TRBJ1-3; no definite D call. Germline V CDR1 and CDR2: SEHNR, FQNEAQ (reference sequence). The CDR3 length is 17 residues. With 2 bases removed from V and 3 bases from J, the gap between germline ends came to 17 bases.

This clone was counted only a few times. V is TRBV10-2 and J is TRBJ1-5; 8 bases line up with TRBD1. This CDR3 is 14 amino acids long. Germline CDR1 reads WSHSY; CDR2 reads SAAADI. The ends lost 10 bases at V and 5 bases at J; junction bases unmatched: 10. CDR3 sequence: CATATGERDQPQHF. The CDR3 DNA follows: TGCGCCACCGCGACAGGGGAGAGGGATCAGCCCCAGCATTTT.

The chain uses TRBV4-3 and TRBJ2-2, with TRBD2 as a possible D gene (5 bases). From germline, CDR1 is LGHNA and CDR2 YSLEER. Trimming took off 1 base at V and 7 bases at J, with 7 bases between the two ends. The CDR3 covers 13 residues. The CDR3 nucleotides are TGCGCCAGCAGCCAAGGGGAGAACGGGGAGCTGTTTTTT. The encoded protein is CASSQGENGELFF.

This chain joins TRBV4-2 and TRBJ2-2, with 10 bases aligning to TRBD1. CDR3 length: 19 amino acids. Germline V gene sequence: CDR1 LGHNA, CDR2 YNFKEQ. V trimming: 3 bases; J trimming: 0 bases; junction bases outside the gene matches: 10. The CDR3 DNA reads TGTGCCAGCAGCCACAGAGGGGACAGGGGACGCCCGAACACCGGGGAGCTGTTTTTT. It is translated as CASSHRGDRGRPNTGELFF.

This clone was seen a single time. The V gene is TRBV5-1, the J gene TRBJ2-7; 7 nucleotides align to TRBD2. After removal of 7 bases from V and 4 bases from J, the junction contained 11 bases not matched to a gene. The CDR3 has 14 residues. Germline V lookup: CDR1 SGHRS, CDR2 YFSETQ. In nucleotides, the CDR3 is TGCGCCAGCGGGACCACGGCTAGCGGTTACGAGCAGTACTTC. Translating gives CASGTTASGYEQYF.

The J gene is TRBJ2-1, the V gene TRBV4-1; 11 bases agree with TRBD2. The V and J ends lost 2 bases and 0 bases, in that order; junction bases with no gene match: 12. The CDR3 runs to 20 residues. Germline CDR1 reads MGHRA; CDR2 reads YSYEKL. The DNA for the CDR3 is TGCGCCAGCAGCCAACTAATAGCGGGAGGGGGATATCTCTCCTACAATGAGCAGTTCTTC. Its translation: CASSQLIAGGGYLSYNEQFF.